This T cell receptor (beta chain) was sequenced in a study of blood T cells in healthy people across ages. The CDR3 sequence is 15 residues long. Germline lookup yields CDR1 LNHNV and CDR2 YYDKDF (reference sequence). The V and J ends lost 1 base and 2 bases respectively, with 11 bases between them. Through a sample-barcoded 5' primer and a J-beta primer mix, a second PCR was run for about 7 to 12 cycles. MiXCR, run by TCRdb on the 5' RACE reads, gives a single entry per CDR3 protein. The data hold 1.8 million or so distinct CDR3 sequences, with roughly two fifths observed a single time. Drawn from each donor were approximately 9.2 milliliters of peripheral blood. Only a few counts were recorded for this clonotype.

The J gene is TRBJ2-5, the V gene TRBV15, with a tentative D call TRBD1 (5 bases). Sequences were obtained from blood. The TCR comes from a human donor in good health. CDR3 in DNA: TGTGCCACCAGCAGAGGTGGGGCCGTTCAAGAGACCCAGTACTTC. This translates into CATSRGGAVQETQYF.